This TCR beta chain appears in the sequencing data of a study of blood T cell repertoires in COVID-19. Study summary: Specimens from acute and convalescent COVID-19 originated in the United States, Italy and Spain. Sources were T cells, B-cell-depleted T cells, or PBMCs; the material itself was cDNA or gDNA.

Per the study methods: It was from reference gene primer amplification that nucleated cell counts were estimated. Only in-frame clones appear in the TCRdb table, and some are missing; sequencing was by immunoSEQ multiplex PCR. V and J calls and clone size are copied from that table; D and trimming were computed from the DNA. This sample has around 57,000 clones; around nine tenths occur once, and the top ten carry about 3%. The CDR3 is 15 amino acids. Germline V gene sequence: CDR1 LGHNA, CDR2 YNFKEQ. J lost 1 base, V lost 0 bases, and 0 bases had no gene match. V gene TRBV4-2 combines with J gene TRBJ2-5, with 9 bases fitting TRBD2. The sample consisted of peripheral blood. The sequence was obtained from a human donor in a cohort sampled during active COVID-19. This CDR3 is CASSQERGGQETQYF. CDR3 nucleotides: TGTGCCAGCAGCCAAGAGCGGGGGGGCCAAGAGACCCAGTACTTC.